This T cell receptor (beta chain) stems from a study of T cell repertoires in cytomegalovirus infection. Study-wide background: Recently identified HLA-C-restricted CMV epitopes and well-studied HLA-B-restricted CMV epitopes were used by the study. Shared public TCR beta signatures pointed to both CMV infection and a matching HLA type. General observations from the study: Accumulated public TCR beta family frequency recognized individuals carrying CMV together with the relevant HLA. Across the ex vivo response, the dominant clonotypes were HLA-C-restricted CMV-specific TCR beta clonotypes.

In its sample, this clonotype was seen a few times. Its antigen is not identified. Trimming cost V 5 bases and J 7 bases, with 12 bases left between them. From germline, CDR1 is LNHDA and CDR2 SQIVND (reference sequence). This CDR3 is built from 13 residues. In TCRdb, the reads were re-called with MiXCR into one record per CDR3 protein. Here the sample spans some 110,000 distinct CDR3 sequences, 30% to 40% being singletons. The TCR was taken from a human donor in good health (CMV status not recorded). Some clones in this sample may be carry-over from other donors' samples. V is TRBV19 and J is TRBJ2-1; TRBD2 might be the D (5 bases). Sample: CD8+ T cells from cultured PBMCs, taken from culture after CMV antigen stimulation. CDR3 loop: CASSLAGFNEQFF. Here the CDR3 DNA reads TGTGCCAGTAGTCTCGCGGGTTTTAATGAGCAGTTCTTC. Supplemented by reference TRBV19 and TRBJ2-1, the full variable domain reads DGGITQSPKYLFRKEGQNVTLSCEQNLNHDAMYWYRQDPGQGLRLIYYSQIVNDFQKGDIAEGYSVSREKKESFPLTVTSAQKNPTAFYLCASSLAGFNEQFFGPGTRLTVL.